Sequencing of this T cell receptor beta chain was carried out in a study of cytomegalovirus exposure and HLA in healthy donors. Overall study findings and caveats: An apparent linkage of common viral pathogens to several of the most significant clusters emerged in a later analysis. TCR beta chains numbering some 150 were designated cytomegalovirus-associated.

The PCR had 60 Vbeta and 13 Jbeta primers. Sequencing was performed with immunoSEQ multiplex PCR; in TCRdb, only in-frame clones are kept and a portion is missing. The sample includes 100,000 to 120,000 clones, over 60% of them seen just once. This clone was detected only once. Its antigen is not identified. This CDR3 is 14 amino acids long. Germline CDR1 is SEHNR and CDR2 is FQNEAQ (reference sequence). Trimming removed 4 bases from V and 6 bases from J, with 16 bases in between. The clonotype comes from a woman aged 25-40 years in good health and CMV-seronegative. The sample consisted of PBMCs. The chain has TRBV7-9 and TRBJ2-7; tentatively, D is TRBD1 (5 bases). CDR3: CASSSYPPGIEQYF. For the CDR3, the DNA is TGTGCCAGCAGCTCCTACCCCCCAGGGATCGAGCAGTACTTC.